These T cell receptor beta chains were read from a single sample in a study of blood T cells in healthy people across ages. TCRdb redid the calling of the 5' RACE reads with MiXCR, one entry per CDR3 protein. The table has approximately 960,000 distinct CDR3 sequences, roughly 29% seen once. These data were likewise used in another study, on T cells of mothers and their children.

Sample: blood. These receptors all stem from a woman aged 40 to 55 in good health. Both conserved end residues are part of each CDR3. A D gene is named only where the DNA matches it firmly. Clone size is stated in some rows and not others, as once, few, many or a class when expanded.

D gene	clone size	V gene	J gene	CDR3 protein	CDR3 DNA
-	many	TRBV28	TRBJ1-4	CASSLFQEKLFF	TGTGCCAGCAGTTTATTCCAAGAAAAACTGTTTTTT
-	few	TRBV2	TRBJ1-2	CASEENYGYTF	TGTGCCAGCGAAGAGAACTATGGCTACACCTTC
-	-	TRBV7-2	TRBJ1-1	CASSSRQADTEAFF	TGTGCCAGCAGCTCCAGACAGGCGGATACTGAAGCTTTCTTT
TRBD2	-	TRBV5-1	TRBJ2-1	CASSYGGVRNEQFF	TGCGCCAGCAGCTACGGGGGGGTTAGGAATGAGCAGTTCTTC
-	few	TRBV6-2/TRBV6-3	TRBJ2-1	CASRTLEEGTYNEQFF	TGTGCCAGCAGAACACTCGAGGAGGGGACCTACAATGAGCAGTTCTTC
-	-	TRBV27	TRBJ2-1	CASSLRFF	TGTGCCAGCAGTCTTCGGTTCTTC
TRBD1	-	TRBV6-6	TRBJ1-1	CASRDRANTEAFF	TGTGCCAGCAGGGACAGGGCGAACACTGAAGCTTTCTTT
-	few	TRBV6-2/TRBV6-3	TRBJ2-7	CASRGLEGGSYEQYF	TGTGCCAGCAGGGGCCTTGAGGGGGGCTCCTACGAGCAGTACTTC
-	-	TRBV3-1	TRBJ1-2	CASSGGPPHGYTF	TGTGCCAGCAGCGGGGGACCCCCTCATGGCTACACCTTC
-	-	TRBV7-3	TRBJ2-2	CASSPNGGTGELFF	TGTGCCAGCAGCCCCAATGGCGGCACCGGGGAGCTGTTTTTT
TRBD2	-	TRBV7-9	TRBJ2-7	CASSLGLGEHYEQYF	TGTGCCAGCAGCTTGGGACTAGGGGAACACTACGAGCAGTACTTC
-	-	TRBV19	TRBJ1-2	CASSWVDRLNYGYTF	TGTGCCAGTAGCTGGGTGGACCGCCTGAACTATGGCTACACCTTC
TRBD2	-	TRBV29-1	TRBJ2-4	CSVYKRDGAKNIQYF	TGCAGCGTATATAAGCGGGACGGAGCCAAAAACATTCAGTACTTC
-	once	TRBV14	TRBJ2-7	CASSHGTEQYF	TGTGCCAGCAGCCATGGGACCGAGCAGTACTTC
-	-	TRBV21-1	TRBJ1-5	CASSWVTTGKEDQPQHF	TGTGCCAGCAGTTGGGTGACGACAGGGAAGGAGGATCAGCCCCAGCATTTT
TRBD1	-	TRBV11-2	TRBJ1-2	CASSLDRRGTWGYTF	TGTGCCAGCAGCTTAGATCGCAGGGGGACGTGGGGCTACACCTTC
TRBD1	few	TRBV25-1	TRBJ2-5	CASTNPGGGEQQYF	TGTGCCAGCACGAATCCAGGGGGCGGGGAACAGCAGTACTTC
-	-	TRBV28	TRBJ2-1	CASSDSSETEQFF	TGTGCCAGCAGTGACTCTTCCGAGACTGAGCAGTTCTTC
TRBD1	-	TRBV5-6	TRBJ2-7	CASRGRQGNLCEQYF	TGTGCCAGCAGGGGTCGACAGGGCAACCTCTGCGAGCAGTACTTC
TRBD2	-	TRBV29-1	TRBJ2-7	CSVGLAEYEQYF	TGCAGCGTGGGACTAGCGGAGTACGAGCAGTACTTC
TRBD1	once	TRBV19	TRBJ1-1	CASSTGGIENTEAFF	TGTGCCAGTAGTACAGGGGGCATCGAGAACACTGAAGCTTTCTTT
-	-	TRBV9	TRBJ1-1	CASSESPASVITEAFF	TGTGCCAGCAGCGAGAGCCCCGCGTCGGTTATCACTGAAGCTTTCTTT
TRBD1	-	TRBV7-9	TRBJ2-1	CASSHVEGAYNEQFF	TGTGCCAGCAGCCACGTAGAGGGGGCTTACAATGAGCAGTTCTTC
TRBD1	few	TRBV29-1	TRBJ1-4	CSVVQPGTGSEKLFF	TGCAGCGTTGTACAACCCGGGACAGGGTCTGAAAAACTGTTTTTT
TRBD1	-	TRBV6-5	TRBJ1-1	CASNTQGQGTEAFF	TGTGCCAGCAACACACAGGGGCAGGGCACTGAAGCTTTCTTT
-	-	TRBV29-1	TRBJ2-3	CSVARLVTDTQYF	TGCAGCGTTGCGCGGCTTGTAACAGATACGCAGTATTTT
-	once	TRBV7-2	TRBJ2-7	CASSLAGTSLSSYGQYF	TGTGCCAGCAGCCTAGCTGGGACAAGTCTCAGCTCCTACGGGCAGTACTTC
TRBD2	many	TRBV4-1	TRBJ2-1	CASSHGGNEQFF	TGCGCCAGCAGCCACGGGGGGAATGAGCAGTTCTTC
TRBD2	-	TRBV6-5	TRBJ2-7	CASSYAGGPSYEQYF	TGTGCCAGCAGTTACGCGGGGGGGCCCTCCTACGAGCAGTACTTC
TRBD1	-	TRBV7-9	TRBJ2-3	CAGSPGQNTDTQYF	TGTGCCGGCAGCCCGGGACAGAACACAGATACGCAGTATTTT
TRBD2	few	TRBV20-1	TRBJ2-7	CSASPWTSGSYEQYF	TGCAGTGCTAGTCCTTGGACTAGCGGATCCTACGAGCAGTACTTC
-	-	TRBV6-5	TRBJ2-3	CASSRSFGLDTQYF	TGTGCCAGCAGTCGGAGTTTCGGTTTAGATACGCAGTATTTT
-	few	TRBV6-4	TRBJ1-1	CASSERASTEAFF	TGTGCCAGCAGTGAGAGGGCCAGCACTGAAGCTTTCTTT